The TCR beta chain under discussion was sequenced for a study of graft-versus-host responses after intestinal transplantation (dated by TCRdb to about 2021). In the study overall: The transplants that recipients received were multivisceral, liver-intestinal, or isolated intestinal. Anti-thymocyte globulin induction was given to all recipients, followed by maintenance tacrolimus and steroids for approximately 3 years. After intestinal transplantation, graft-versus-host and host-versus-graft alloreactive T cell clones were followed in the graft, circulation and bone marrow using bulk TCR-beta CDR3 sequencing. Alloreactive clones were identified by sequencing pre-transplant mixed lymphocyte reaction products and comparing them with unstimulated pre-transplant donor and recipient T cells. Of the 20 to 25 intestinal transplant recipients enrolled in the cohort, one of whom was a retransplant, a few patients without pretransplant specimens were excluded. Donor T cell macrochimerism was defined as a peak of at least 4% donor T cells among recipient peripheral blood mononuclear cells. Rather than being sequenced by the commercial service, samples from a few later patients were sequenced in-house on an Illumina MiSeq and processed with MiXCR. General findings and caveats noted by the study authors: GvH clones were detected in recipient bone marrow, and some of these GvH clones were observed earlier in ileal mucosa or blood, consistent with an intestinal mucosal origin. The relatively low number and heterogeneity of intestinal transplant patients limited the conclusions. In patients with donor T cell macrochimerism, the allografts had high GvH to HvG T cell clonal ratios. Early after transplant, peak levels of circulating GvH clones were found to be associated with declines in HvG clones.

To prepare the library, the immunoSEQ multiplex PCR assay was applied. For most patients, high-throughput TCR-beta CDR3 sequencing of genomic DNA was performed by Adaptive Biotechnologies. On the study's bioinformatics: TCR sequencing data for over 15 patients were retrieved from Adaptive's ImmunoSEQ software; a few other patients were processed with MiXCR and VDJtools. Because the origin of CDR3 nucleotide sequences shared between donor and recipient could not be assigned, those sequences were removed. At least 2-fold expansion over unstimulated cells and a minimum CFSE-low frequency of 0.002% (template counts) or 0.001% (read counts) were required for clones to be classified as alloreactive. Clones detected in sequenced pre-transplant spleen, lymph node, or MLR CFSE-low populations of the donor or recipient were defined as mappable. Cumulative frequency of alloreactive clones was calculated as a percentage of all sequences weighted by copy number. TCRdb's version of the immuneACCESS table is confined to in-frame rearrangements and falls short of the full clone set. An unresolved V gene accounts for under half of the shortfall where checked; the remainder is of unknown origin. For V, J and clone size, that table is used; D and trimming come from the DNA. Across this sample there are about 12,000 clones, with 80% to 90% seen only once. Roughly 50% of the sample is in the top ten clones.

For this clone: This receptor's antigen is unknown. No clone much larger than this one lies a single base away; base qualities are absent. This CDR3 is also generated by other DNA sequences in the sample.

Blood samples were collected up to 4 times in the first month after transplant and then at least monthly when available. Reading the germline V gene (reference sequence) gives CDR1 MNHEY and CDR2 SMNVEV. V drops 6 bases and J drops 7 bases, leaving 12 bases in between. The CDR3 sequence holds 12 residues, the cysteine and phenylalanine included. Just the 36-base CDR3 DNA is kept, in frame starting at base 1. The chain links TRBV27 with TRBJ1-1; the D segment cannot be called with confidence. The material sequenced was PBMCs, taken around 120 days after transplant. The sequence came from a human patient who received an intestinal transplant, so some T cells may come from the graft donor. The CDR3 reads CASSPEFGEAFF. The nucleotides are TGTGCCAGCAGCCCCGAATTTGGTGAAGCTTTCTTT.